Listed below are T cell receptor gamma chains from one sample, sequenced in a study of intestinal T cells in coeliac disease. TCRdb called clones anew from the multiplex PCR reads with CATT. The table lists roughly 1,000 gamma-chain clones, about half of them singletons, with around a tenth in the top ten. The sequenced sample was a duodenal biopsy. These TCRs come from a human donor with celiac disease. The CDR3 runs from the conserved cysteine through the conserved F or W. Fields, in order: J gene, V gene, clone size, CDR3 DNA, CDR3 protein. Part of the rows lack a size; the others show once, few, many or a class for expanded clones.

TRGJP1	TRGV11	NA	TGTGCCTGCTGGATTTGGGGTTATACCACTGGTTGGTTCAAGATATTT	CACWIWGYTTGWFKIF
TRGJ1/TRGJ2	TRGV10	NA	TGTGCTGCGTGGGGATGTAGGCCCTATTATAAGAAACTCTTT	CAAWGCRPYYKKLF
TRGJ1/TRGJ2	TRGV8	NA	TGTGCCACCTGGGATCAGACGGTAAAATATTATAAGAAACTCTTT	CATWDQTVKYYKKLF
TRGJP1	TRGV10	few	TGTGCTGCGTGGGATGGGGGCACTGGTTGGTTCAAGATATTT	CAAWDGGTGWFKIF
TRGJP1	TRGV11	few	TGTGCCTGCTGGATTAGACCTATACTGGTTTGGTTCAAGATATTT	CACWIRPILVWFKIF
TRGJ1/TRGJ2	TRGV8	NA	TGTGCCACCTGGGATTACTTTGGAGTTAAGAAACTCTTT	CATWDYFGVKKLF
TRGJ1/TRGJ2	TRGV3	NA	TGTGCCGACCTGGGACAGGCGTCCCAATTTTATTATAAGAAACTCTTT	CADLGQASQFYYKKLF
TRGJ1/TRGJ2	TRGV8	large	TGTGCCACCTGGGATCGGTGGTTTTATAAGAAACTCTTT	CATWDRWFYKKLF
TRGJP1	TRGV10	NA	TGTGCTGCGTTGTACCCTGGTTGGTCCAAGATATTT	CAALYPGWSKIF
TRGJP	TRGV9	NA	TGTGCCTTGTGGAGGTGCGAGAGTTGGGCAAAAAAGGTGTTC	CALWRCESWAKKVF
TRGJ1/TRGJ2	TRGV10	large	TGTGCTGCGTGGGATTATAAGGAGGATAAGAAACTCTTT	CAAWDYKEDKKLF